Below, one T cell receptor (beta chain) is given with its context. The junction does not match germline at one end; this may be a read error. The same CDR3 arises from other DNA sequences in this sample as well. It was across several immunoSEQ plates that each subset's genomic DNA was evenly split. Roughly 200 ng DNA, 25,000 to 35,000 T cell genomes, went into each sorted-subset replicate PCR. Clones were read by immunoSEQ multiplex PCR, and TCRdb kept only the in-frame ones, dropping some. The repertoire holds over a million clones, with about 80% as singletons. These data originate in a study of shared clonotypes between healthy human individuals. Germline CDR1 and CDR2: KGHSH and LQKENI. The CDR3 loop spans 16 amino acids.

The chain employs TRBV18 and TRBJ2-3, with D perhaps given as TRBD1 or TRBD2 (5 bases each). Sequenced: memory CD4+ T cells from PBMCs. Subset in this sample: CD45RA-negative fraction. The sequence was obtained from a man aged 18 to 30 in good health. Some clones in this sample may be carry-over from other donors' samples. The CDR3 DNA sequence: TGTGCCAGTTCACCGGTCGGGACGGGCGGCACAGATACGCAGTATTTT. Residues: CASSPVGTGGTDTQYF.